This T cell receptor (beta chain) comes out of a study of T-cell memory formation after mild COVID-19. Points from the study as a whole: Mainly CM and EM harbored the contracting CD4+ clones; mainly EMRA harbored the CD8+ ones. CD4/CD8 balance characterized clones contracting day 15 to 85, and CD4+ skew characterized later expanders. Second-wave clones reaching peak frequency on day 37 lacked confirmed SARS-CoV-2 specificity.

CDR1 and CDR2 (germline): LNHNV, YYDKDF (reference sequence). Trimming cost V 1 base and J 1 base, with 7 bases left between them. The CDR3 has 14 amino acids. 5'RACE primed from the constant segment yielded TCR alpha and TCR beta cDNA libraries bearing sample barcodes and UMIs. One entry per CDR3 protein, called by TCRdb with MiXCR from the 5' RACE reads. The sample includes approximately 170,000 distinct CDR3 sequences, 10% to 15% of them seen just once. This clonotype was counted only a few times. The antigen is not known. The rearrangement joins TRBV15 to TRBJ1-1; D remains ambiguous. The clonotype was recovered from a man younger than 30 who had mild COVID-19 (a few samples of this study predate the infection). Cell type and time point are not known. The material sequenced was PBMCs or a T cell subset sorted from them (not recorded which). CDR3 sequence (DNA): TGTGCCACCAGCAGAGCCGAGGGGAACACTGAAGCTTTCTTT. It yields the protein CATSRAEGNTEAFF.